The 5 T cell receptor beta chains below come from one sample, sequenced in a study of blood T cell repertoires in COVID-19. This table comes from immunoSEQ multiplex PCR, and its TCRdb copy is limited to in-frame clones, with some not included. The sample shows roughly 150,000 clones, roughly 93% of them seen only once. Sequencing was performed on peripheral blood. These receptors all come from a man between 18 and 29 years old with COVID-19, enrolled during active disease.

The V and J genes are TRBV28 and TRBJ1-2; maybe TRBD1 (6 bases). Trimming took off 5 bases at V and 4 bases at J, with 14 bases between the two ends. This CDR3 spans 14 amino acids. Germline CDR1 and CDR2: MDHEN and SYDVKM. CDR3 sequence: CASSPGHLPYGYTF. The CDR3 DNA reads as TGTGCCAGCAGTCCGGGACACCTCCCCTATGGCTACACCTTC.

The genes are TRBV28 and TRBJ2-7; tentatively, D is TRBD2 (6 bases). Germline V CDR1 and CDR2: MDHEN, SYDVKM. V lost 10 bases, J lost 6 bases, and 16 bases lay in between. This CDR3 comprises 12 residues. The CDR3, as DNA: TGTGCCATTGAACGGGAGAGAGGCGAGCAGTACTTC. It translates to CAIERERGEQYF.

The chain links TRBV5-6 to TRBJ2-7; 9 bases are a match to TRBD2. Germline CDR1 is SGHDT and CDR2 is YYEEEE. The length of the CDR3 is 16 residues. With 0 bases clipped from V and 4 bases from J, the junction kept 8 bases outside the gene matches. The CDR3 sequence is CASSLATGTSRYEQYF. Written as DNA, the CDR3 is TGTGCCAGCAGCTTGGCCACCGGGACTAGCCGGTACGAGCAGTACTTC.

J is TRBJ2-7 and V is TRBV28; 7 bases are a match to TRBD1. Germline loops: CDR1 MDHEN, CDR2 SYDVKM. CDR3 size: 14 residues. V trimming: 8 bases; J trimming: 2 bases; junction bases outside the gene matches: 9. As DNA, the CDR3 is TGTGCCAGCTACTCCACAGGGGAAACCTACGAGCAGTACTTC. This gives the protein CASYSTGETYEQYF. Looking up the rest from reference TRBV28 and TRBJ2-7 gives the full variable domain: DVKVTQSSRYLVKRTGEKVFLECVQDMDHENMFWYRQDPGLGLRLIYFSYDVKMKEKGDIPEGYSVSREKKERFSLILESASTNQTSMYLCASYSTGETYEQYFGPGTRLTVT.

The rearrangement uses TRBV19 and TRBJ2-4; TRBD1 agrees at 7 bases. This CDR3 is built from 16 residues. The V gene end was trimmed by 9 bases and the J gene end by 0 bases; junction bases not matched to a gene: 11. Germline V lookup: CDR1 LNHDA, CDR2 SQIVND (reference sequence). CDR3 residues: CASPTGVLIAKNIQYF. CDR3 DNA: TGTGCCAGCCCCACAGGGGTCTTAATAGCCAAAAACATTCAGTACTTC. Looking up the rest from reference TRBV19 and TRBJ2-4 gives the full variable domain: DGGITQSPKYLFRKEGQNVTLSCEQNLNHDAMYWYRQDPGQGLRLIYYSQIVNDFQKGDIAEGYSVSREKKESFPLTVTSAQKNPTAFYLCASPTGVLIAKNIQYFGAGTRLSVL.